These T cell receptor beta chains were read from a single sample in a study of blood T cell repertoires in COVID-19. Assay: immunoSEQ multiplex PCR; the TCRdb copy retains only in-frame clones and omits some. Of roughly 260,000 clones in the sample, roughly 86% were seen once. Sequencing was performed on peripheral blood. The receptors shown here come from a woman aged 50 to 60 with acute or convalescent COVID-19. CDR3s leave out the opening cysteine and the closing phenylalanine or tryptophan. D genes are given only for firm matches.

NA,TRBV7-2,ASSSFVYNEQF
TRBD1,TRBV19,ASSIGDRATYEQY
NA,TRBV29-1,SVELVDQNIQY
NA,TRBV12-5,ASGLRGGRGNTIY
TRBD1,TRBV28,ASSLGGTGRNYGYT
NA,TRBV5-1,ASSLEGSGANVLT
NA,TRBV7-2,ASSLAAGASGNTIY
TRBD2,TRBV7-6,ASSSLISGSYAYEQY
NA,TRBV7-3,ASSLNGRGSNEQF
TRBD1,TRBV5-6,ASRGWDRAPYGYT
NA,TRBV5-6,ASSLEVAGLRGGYT
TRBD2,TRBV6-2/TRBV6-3,ASSRSKQRERVEQF
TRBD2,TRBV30,AWSELGLAGVNEQF
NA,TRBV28,ASSRGGRGVPQH
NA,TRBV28,ASSLTGIYGYT
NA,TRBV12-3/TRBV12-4,ASRQQGDTEAF
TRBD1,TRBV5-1,ASSYNPGQHGIGYT
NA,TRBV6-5,ASSPVGGVYQPQH
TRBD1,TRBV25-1,ASSEWGTGKEKLF